The TCR beta chain under discussion was sequenced for a study of shared clonotypes between healthy human individuals. Broader study findings: The rarefaction results pointed to incomplete sorted-subset sequencing despite large depth. Clonotypes that were shared across a few donors made up about 5.1% of naive CD4 clonotypes.

Points on this clone: The antigen remains unidentified.

Clones were read by immunoSEQ multiplex PCR, and TCRdb kept only the in-frame ones, dropping some. The sample lists roughly 1.4 million clones, 98% seen once, with about 0.34% in the top ten. Between the trimmed V and J ends, which lost 5 bases and 4 bases, there was a span of 9 bases. The CDR3 contains 13 residues. Germline V lookup: CDR1 SGHTA, CDR2 FQGTGA. This TCR was recovered from a young man in good health. Sample: naive CD4+ T cells sorted from blood. Subset in this sample: CD45RA+ positively selected. V gene TRBV7-3 combines with J gene TRBJ1-3; D not resolved. The CDR3 protein is CASSPNRGNTIYF. CDR3 nucleotides: TGTGCCAGCAGCCCCAATCGGGGAAACACCATATATTTT.